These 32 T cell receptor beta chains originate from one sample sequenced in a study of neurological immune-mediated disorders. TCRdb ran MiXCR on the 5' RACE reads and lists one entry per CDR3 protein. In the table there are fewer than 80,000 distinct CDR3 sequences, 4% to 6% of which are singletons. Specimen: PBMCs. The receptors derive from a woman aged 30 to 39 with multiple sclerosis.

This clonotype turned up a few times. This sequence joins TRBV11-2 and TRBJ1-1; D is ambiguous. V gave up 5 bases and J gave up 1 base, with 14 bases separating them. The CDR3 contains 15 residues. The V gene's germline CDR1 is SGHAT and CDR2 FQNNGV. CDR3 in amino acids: CASSPSIGENTEAFF. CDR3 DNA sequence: TGTGCCAGCAGCCCTTCCATCGGGGAGAACACTGAAGCTTTCTTT.

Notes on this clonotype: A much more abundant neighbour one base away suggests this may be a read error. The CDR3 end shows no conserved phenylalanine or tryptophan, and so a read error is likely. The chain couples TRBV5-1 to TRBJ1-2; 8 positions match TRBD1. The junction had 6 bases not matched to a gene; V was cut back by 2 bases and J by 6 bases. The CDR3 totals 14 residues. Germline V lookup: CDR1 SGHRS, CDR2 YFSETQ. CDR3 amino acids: CASSFADRDHGYTI. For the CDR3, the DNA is TGCGCCAGCAGCTTTGCGGACAGGGACCATGGCTACACCATC.

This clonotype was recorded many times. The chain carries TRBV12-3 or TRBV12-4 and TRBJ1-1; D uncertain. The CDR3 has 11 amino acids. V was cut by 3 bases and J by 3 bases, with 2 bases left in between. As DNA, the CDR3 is TGTGCCAGCAGTTTCTACACTGAAGCTTTCTTT. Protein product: CASSFYTEAFF.

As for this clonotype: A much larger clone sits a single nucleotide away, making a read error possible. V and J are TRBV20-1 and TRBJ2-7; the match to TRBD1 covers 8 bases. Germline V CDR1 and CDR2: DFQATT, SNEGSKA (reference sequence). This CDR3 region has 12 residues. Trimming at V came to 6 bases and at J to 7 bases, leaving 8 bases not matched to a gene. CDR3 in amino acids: CSARTGLEEQYF. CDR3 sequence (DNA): TGCAGTGCCCGGACAGGGCTCGAAGAGCAGTACTTC.

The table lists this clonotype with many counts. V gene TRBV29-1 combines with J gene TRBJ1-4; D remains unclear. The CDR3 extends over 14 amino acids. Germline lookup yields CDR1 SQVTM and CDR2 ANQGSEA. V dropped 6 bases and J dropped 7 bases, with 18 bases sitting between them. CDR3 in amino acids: CSVKQKGALEKLFF. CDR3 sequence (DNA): TGCAGCGTCAAGCAGAAGGGAGCACTTGAAAAACTGTTTTTT.

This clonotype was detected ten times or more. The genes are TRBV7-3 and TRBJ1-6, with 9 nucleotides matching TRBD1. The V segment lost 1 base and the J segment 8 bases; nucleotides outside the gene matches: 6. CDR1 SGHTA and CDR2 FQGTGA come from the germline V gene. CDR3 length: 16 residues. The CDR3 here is CASSLRGQGLDSPLHF. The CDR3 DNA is TGTGCCAGCAGCTTAAGGGGACAGGGTTTGGATTCACCCCTCCACTTT.

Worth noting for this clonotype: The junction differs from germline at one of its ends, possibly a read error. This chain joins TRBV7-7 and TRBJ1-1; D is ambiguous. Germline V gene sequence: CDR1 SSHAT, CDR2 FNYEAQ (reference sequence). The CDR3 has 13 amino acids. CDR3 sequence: CASSHGMNTEAFF. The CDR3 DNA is TGTGCTAGCAGCCATGGGATGAACACTGAAGCTTTCTTT.

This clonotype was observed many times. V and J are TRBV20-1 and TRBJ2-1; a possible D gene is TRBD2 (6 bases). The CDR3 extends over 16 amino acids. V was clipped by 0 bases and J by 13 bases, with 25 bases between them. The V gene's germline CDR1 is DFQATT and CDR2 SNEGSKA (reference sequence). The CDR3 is CSARDGPSRPGTFQFF. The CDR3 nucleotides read TGCAGTGCTAGAGATGGTCCCTCCCGACCCGGGACTTTTCAGTTCTTC.

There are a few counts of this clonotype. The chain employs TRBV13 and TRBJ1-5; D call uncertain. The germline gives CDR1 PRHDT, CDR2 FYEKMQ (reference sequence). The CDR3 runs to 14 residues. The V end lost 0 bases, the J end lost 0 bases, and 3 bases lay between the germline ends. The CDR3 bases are TGTGCCAGCAGCTTAGGCCCTAGCAATCAGCCCCAGCATTTT. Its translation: CASSLGPSNQPQHF.

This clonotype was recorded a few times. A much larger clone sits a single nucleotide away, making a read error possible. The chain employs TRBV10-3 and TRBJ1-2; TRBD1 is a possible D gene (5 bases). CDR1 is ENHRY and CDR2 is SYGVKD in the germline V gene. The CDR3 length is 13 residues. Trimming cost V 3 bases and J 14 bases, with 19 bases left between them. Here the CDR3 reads CAISEGDGLSETF. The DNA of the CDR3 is TGTGCCATCAGTGAAGGGGACGGCCTTAGTGAAACCTTC.

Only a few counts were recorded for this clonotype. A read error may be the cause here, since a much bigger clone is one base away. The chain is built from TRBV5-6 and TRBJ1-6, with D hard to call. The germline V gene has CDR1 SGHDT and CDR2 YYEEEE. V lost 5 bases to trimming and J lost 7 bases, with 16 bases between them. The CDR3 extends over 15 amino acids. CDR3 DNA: TGTGCCAGCAGTCGCCAGGACTCTACGAATTCACCCCTCCACTTT. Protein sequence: CASSRQDSTNSPLHF.

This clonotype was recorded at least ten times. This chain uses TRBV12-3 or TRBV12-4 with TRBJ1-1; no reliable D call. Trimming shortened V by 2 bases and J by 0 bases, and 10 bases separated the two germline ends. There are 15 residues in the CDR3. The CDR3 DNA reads TGTGCCAGCAGTTTATCGGCAGTCATGAACACTGAAGCTTTCTTT. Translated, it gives CASSLSAVMNTEAFF.

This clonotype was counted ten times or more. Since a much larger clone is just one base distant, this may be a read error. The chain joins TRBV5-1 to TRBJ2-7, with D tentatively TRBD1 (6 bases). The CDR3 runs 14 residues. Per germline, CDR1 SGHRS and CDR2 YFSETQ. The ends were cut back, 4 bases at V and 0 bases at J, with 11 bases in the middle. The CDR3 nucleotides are TGCGCCAGCAGCGACGGGACAACCTCCTACGAGCAGTACTTC. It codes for CASSDGTTSYEQYF.

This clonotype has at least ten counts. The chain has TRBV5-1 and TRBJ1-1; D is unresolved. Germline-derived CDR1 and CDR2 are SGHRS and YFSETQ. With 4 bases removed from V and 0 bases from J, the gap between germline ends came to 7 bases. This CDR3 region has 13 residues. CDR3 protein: CASSDQMNTEAFF. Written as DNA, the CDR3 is TGCGCCAGCAGCGACCAGATGAACACTGAAGCTTTCTTT.

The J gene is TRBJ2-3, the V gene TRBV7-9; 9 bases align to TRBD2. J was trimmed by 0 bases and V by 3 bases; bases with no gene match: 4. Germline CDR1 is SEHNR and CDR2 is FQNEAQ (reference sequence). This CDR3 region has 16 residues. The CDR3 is CASSFLAGTSTDTQYF. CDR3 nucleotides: TGTGCCAGCAGCTTCCTAGCGGGGACTAGCACAGATACGCAGTATTTT.

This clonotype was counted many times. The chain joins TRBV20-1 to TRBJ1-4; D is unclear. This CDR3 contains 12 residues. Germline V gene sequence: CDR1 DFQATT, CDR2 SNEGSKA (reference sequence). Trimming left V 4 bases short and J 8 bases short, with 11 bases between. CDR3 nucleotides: TGCAGTGCTACCAGGACGGTCGAAAAACTGTTTTTT. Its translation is CSATRTVEKLFF.

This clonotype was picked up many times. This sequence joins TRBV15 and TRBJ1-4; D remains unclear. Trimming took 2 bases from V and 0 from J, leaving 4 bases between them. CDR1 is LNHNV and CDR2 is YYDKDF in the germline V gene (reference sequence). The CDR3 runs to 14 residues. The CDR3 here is CATSRQTTNEKLFF. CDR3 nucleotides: TGTGCCACCAGCAGACAGACAACTAATGAAAAACTGTTTTTT.

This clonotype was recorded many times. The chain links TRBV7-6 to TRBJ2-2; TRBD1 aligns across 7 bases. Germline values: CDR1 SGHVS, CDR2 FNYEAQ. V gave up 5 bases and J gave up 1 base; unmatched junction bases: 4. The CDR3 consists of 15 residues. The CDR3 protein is CASSIHRGNTGELFF. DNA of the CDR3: TGTGCCAGCAGCATCCACAGGGGGAACACCGGGGAGCTGTTTTTT. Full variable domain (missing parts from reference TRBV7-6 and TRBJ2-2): GAGVSQSPRYKVTKRGQDVALRCDPISGHVSLYWYRQALGQGPEFLTYFNYEAQQDKSGLPNDRFSAERPEGSISTLTIQRTEQRDSAMYRCASSIHRGNTGELFFGEGSRLTVL.

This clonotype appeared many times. CDR3 sequence reads: CSARDRIMGTQYF. CDR3 DNA sequence: TGCAGTGCTAGAGATCGGATAATGGGGACCCAGTACTTC. V and J are TRBV20-1 and TRBJ2-5; no clear D gene. The CDR3 totals 13 residues. The germline gives CDR1 DFQATT, CDR2 SNEGSKA (reference sequence). V lost 0 bases and J lost 7, with 12 bases in between.

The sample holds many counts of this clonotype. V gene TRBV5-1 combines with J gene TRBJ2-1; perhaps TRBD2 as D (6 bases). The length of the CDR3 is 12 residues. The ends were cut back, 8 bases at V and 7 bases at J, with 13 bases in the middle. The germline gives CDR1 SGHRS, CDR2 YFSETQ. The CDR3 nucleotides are TGCGCCAGTTCTGAGGCGGGGAATGAGCAGTTCTTC. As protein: CASSEAGNEQFF.

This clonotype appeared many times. The CDR3 DNA follows: TGCAGTGGAGGGACGGTCTATGGCTACACCTTC. Amino acid sequence: CSGGTVYGYTF. The rearrangement links TRBV20-1 to TRBJ1-2; possible D gene TRBD1, 5 bases. V was cut by 7 bases and J by 4 bases, with 10 bases left in between. CDR1 is DFQATT and CDR2 is SNEGSKA in the germline V gene (reference sequence). The CDR3 spans 11 residues.

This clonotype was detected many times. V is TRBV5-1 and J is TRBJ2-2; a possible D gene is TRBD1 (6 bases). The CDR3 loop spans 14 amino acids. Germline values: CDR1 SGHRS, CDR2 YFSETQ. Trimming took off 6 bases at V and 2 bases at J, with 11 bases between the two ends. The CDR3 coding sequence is TGCGCCAGCACTCCCGGGACAAACACCGGGGAGCTGTTTTTT. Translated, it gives CASTPGTNTGELFF. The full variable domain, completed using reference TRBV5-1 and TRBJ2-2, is KAGVTQTPRYLIKTRGQQVTLSCSPISGHRSVSWYQQTPGQGLQFLFEYFSETQRNKGNFPGRFSGRQFSNSRSEMNVSTLELGDSALYLCASTPGTNTGELFFGEGSRLTVL.

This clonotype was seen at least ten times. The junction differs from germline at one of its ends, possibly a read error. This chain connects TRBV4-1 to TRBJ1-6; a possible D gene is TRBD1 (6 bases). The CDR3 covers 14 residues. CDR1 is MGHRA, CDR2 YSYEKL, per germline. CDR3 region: CASGGTWDNSPLNF. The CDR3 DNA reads TGCGCCAGCGGCGGGACATGGGATAATTCACCCCTCAACTTT.

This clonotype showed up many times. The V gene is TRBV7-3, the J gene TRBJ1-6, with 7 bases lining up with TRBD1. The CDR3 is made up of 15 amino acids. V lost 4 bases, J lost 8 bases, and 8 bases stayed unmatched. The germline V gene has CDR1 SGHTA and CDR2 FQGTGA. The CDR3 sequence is CASSSEGQAHSPLHF. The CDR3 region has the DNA TGTGCCAGCAGCTCCGAAGGACAGGCTCATTCACCCCTCCACTTT.

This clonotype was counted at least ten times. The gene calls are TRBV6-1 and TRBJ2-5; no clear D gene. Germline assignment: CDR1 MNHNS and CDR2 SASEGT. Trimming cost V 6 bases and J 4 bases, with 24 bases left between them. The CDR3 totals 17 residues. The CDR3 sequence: CASRTGFRSTMGETQYF. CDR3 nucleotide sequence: TGTGCCAGCAGAACGGGCTTCCGGTCGACAATGGGAGAGACCCAGTACTTC.

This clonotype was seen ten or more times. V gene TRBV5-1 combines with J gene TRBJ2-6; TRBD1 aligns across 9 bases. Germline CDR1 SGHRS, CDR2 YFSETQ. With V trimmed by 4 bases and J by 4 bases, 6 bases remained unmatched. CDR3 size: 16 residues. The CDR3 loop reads CASSLGQGRGANVLTF. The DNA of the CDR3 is TGCGCCAGCAGCCTTGGACAGGGGAGGGGGGCCAACGTCCTGACTTTC.

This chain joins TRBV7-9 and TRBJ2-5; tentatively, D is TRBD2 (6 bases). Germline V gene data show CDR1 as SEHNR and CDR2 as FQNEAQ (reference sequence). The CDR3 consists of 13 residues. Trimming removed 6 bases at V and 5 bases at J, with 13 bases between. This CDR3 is CASRPTSSETQYF. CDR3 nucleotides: TGTGCCAGCAGACCGACTAGTTCCGAGACCCAGTACTTC.

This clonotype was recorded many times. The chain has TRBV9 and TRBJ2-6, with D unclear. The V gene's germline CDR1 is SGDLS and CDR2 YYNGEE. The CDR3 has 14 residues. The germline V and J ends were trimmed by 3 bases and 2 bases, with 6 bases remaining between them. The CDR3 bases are TGTGCCAGCAGCGACTCAGCTGGGGCCAACGTCCTGACTTTC. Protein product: CASSDSAGANVLTF.

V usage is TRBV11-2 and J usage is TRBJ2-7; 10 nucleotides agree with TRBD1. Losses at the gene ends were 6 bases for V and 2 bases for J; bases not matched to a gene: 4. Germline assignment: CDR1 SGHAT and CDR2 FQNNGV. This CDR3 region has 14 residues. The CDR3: CASSTGQGTYEQYF. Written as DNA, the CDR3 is TGTGCCAGCAGTACGGGACAGGGGACCTACGAGCAGTACTTC.

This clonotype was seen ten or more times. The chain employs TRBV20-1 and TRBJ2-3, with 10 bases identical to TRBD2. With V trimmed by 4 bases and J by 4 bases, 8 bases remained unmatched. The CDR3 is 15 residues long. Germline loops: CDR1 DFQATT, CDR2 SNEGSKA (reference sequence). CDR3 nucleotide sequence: TGCAGTGCTAAAACATCTAGCGGGGGTCCAGATACGCAGTATTTT. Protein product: CSAKTSSGGPDTQYF.

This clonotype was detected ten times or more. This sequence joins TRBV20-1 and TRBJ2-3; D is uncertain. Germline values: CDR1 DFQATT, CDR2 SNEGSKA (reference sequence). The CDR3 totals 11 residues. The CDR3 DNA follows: TGCAGGGACCTCTGCACAGATACGCAGTATTTT. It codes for CRDLCTDTQYF.

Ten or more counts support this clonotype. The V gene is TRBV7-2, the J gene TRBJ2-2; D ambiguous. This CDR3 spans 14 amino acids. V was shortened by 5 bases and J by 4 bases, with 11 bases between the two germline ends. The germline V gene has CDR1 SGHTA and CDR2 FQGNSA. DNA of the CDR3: TGTGCCAGCAGCCCAAAAGCCTTCACCGGGGAGCTGTTTTTT. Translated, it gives CASSPKAFTGELFF.